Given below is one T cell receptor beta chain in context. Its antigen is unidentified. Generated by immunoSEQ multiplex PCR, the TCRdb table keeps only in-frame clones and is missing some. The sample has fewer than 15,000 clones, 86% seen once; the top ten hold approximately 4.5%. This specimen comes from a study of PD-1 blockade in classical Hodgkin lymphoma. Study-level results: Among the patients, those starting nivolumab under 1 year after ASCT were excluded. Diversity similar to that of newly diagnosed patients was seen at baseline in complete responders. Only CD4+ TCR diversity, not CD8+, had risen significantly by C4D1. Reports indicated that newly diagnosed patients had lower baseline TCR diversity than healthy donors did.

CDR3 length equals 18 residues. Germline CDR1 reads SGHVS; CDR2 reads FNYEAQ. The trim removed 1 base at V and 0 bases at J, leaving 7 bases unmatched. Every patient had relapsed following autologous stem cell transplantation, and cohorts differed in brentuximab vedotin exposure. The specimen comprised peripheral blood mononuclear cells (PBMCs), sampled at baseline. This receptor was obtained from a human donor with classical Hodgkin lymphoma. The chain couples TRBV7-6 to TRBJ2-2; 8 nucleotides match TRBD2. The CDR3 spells CASSLVLAGNPNTGELFF. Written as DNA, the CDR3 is TGTGCCAGCAGCTTAGTCCTAGCGGGCAACCCGAACACCGGGGAGCTGTTTTTT.